The next 18 T cell receptor beta chains were all read from a single sample in a study of blood T cell repertoires in COVID-19. Assay: immunoSEQ multiplex PCR; the TCRdb copy retains only in-frame clones and omits some. The table includes roughly 49,000 clones, about 71% detected once. Sequencing used peripheral blood. These receptors were obtained from a woman in her seventies with acute or convalescent COVID-19.

The V gene is TRBV6-7, the J gene TRBJ2-6; D possibly corresponds to TRBD2 (6 bases). TRBV6-7 falls under the ORF class, with uncertain function. The germline V and J ends were trimmed by 9 bases and 4 bases, with 10 bases remaining between them. This CDR3 region has 13 residues. CDR3 nucleotide sequence: TGTGCCAGGCCGGGACTGGGGGCCAACGTCCTGACTTTC. It is translated as CARPGLGANVLTF.

V usage is TRBV10-3 and J usage is TRBJ1-1; TRBD1 aligns across 9 bases. Germline-derived CDR1 and CDR2 are ENHRY and SYGVKD. The CDR3 is made up of 15 amino acids. J gave up 3 bases and V 10 bases, and 12 bases lay outside the gene matches. CDR3 amino acids: CASRPSGTGYTEAFF. In nucleotides, the CDR3 is TGTGCCAGCAGACCCTCCGGGACAGGGTACACTGAAGCTTTCTTT.

The chain links TRBV2 to TRBJ2-2; perhaps TRBD1 as D (6 bases). The CDR3 covers 16 residues. CDR1 SNHLY and CDR2 FYNNEI come from the germline V gene. Between the trimmed V and J ends, which lost 5 bases and 4 bases, there was a span of 17 bases. CDR3 loop: CASSTGTNTITGELFF. The CDR3 region has the DNA TGTGCCAGCAGTACCGGGACAAACACTATCACCGGGGAGCTGTTTTTT.

This rearrangement joins TRBV3-1 (or the pseudogene TRBV3-2) to TRBJ2-1, with D maybe TRBD2 (6 bases). This CDR3 is 15 amino acids long. Per the germline V gene, CDR1 is LGHDT and CDR2 is YNNKEL (reference sequence). V lost 1 base and J lost 1, with 8 bases in between. The DNA for the CDR3 is TGTGCCAGCAGCCAAGCGGGGGATTCCTACAATGAGCAGTTCTTC. As protein: CASSQAGDSYNEQFF.

CDR3 nucleotide sequence: TGTGCCAGCTCACGGCCGAATCAGCCCCAGCATTTT. The encoded protein is CASSRPNQPQHF. This chain links TRBV18 with TRBJ1-5, with D unresolved. Between the trimmed V and J ends, which lost 4 bases and 4 bases, there was a span of 5 bases. From germline, CDR1 is KGHSH and CDR2 LQKENI. The CDR3 consists of 12 residues. The full variable domain, rest sourced from reference TRBV18 and TRBJ1-5, is NAGVMQNPRHLVRRRGQEARLRCSPMKGHSHVYWYRQLPEEGLKFMVYLQKENIIDESGMPKERFSAEFPKEGPSILRIQQVVRGDSAAYFCASSRPNQPQHFGDGTRLSIL.

This clone is a singleton in its sample. This chain's CDR3 is CASSLENRAVGYGYTF. CDR3 coding DNA: TGTGCCAGCAGCTTAGAAAACAGGGCGGTTGGCTATGGCTACACCTTC. The chain couples TRBV7-2 to TRBJ1-2, with D possibly being TRBD1 (6 bases). Deletions cut 1 base from V and 4 bases from J, with 16 bases between. This CDR3 comprises 16 residues. Germline V gene sequence: CDR1 SGHTA, CDR2 FQGNSA.

V and J are TRBV7-8 and TRBJ2-7; maybe TRBD1 (6 bases). Trimming stripped 7 bases from V and 4 bases from J, with 20 bases between. Germline CDR1 SGHVS, CDR2 FQNEAQ. The CDR3 is 15 residues long. CDR3 protein: CASTSSGRGIYEQYF. The CDR3 nucleotides are TGTGCCAGCACCTCGTCGGGCAGGGGTATTTACGAGCAGTACTTC.

This chain joins TRBV19 and TRBJ1-3; D is ambiguous. This CDR3 has 15 amino acids. Between the trimmed V and J ends, which lost 3 bases and 1 base, there was a span of 10 bases. Germline assignment: CDR1 LNHDA and CDR2 SQIVND (reference sequence). The CDR3 DNA follows: TGTGCCAGTAGTATGAACGGTCTATCTGGAAACACCATATATTTT. As protein: CASSMNGLSGNTIYF.

The genes are TRBV7-9 and TRBJ2-7, with TRBD1 matching over 11 bases. V dropped 3 bases and J dropped 2; count of bases not matched to a gene: 6. The CDR3 runs 16 residues. Germline assignment: CDR1 SEHNR and CDR2 FQNEAQ (reference sequence). The CDR3 loop reads CASSFPPGQGAYEQYF. CDR3 coding DNA: TGTGCCAGCAGCTTCCCGCCGGGACAGGGGGCCTACGAGCAGTACTTC.

The chain has TRBV29-1 and TRBJ2-2, with D possibly matching TRBD1 (5 bases). CDR3 size: 13 residues. Trimming removed 7 bases from V and 0 bases from J, with 9 bases in between. The V gene's germline CDR1 is SQVTM and CDR2 ANQGSEA. CDR3 in DNA: TGCAGCGCGGACACCGCGAACACCGGGGAGCTGTTTTTT. Translating it yields CSADTANTGELFF.

The chain uses TRBV7-2 and TRBJ2-5, with D possibly TRBD2 on 6 matching bases. V lost 2 bases to trimming and J lost 5 bases, with 18 bases between them. This CDR3 spans 16 amino acids. CDR1 SGHTA and CDR2 FQGNSA come from the germline V gene. For the CDR3, the DNA is TGTGCCAGCAGCTTACGGAGTGGGCTAGCGATGGAGACCCAGTACTTC. It specifies CASSLRSGLAMETQYF.

This chain uses TRBV7-8 with TRBJ2-1, with 7 bases lining up with TRBD2. The CDR3 runs to 16 residues. Germline assignment: CDR1 SGHVS and CDR2 FQNEAQ. J gave up 0 bases and V 5 bases, and 7 bases lay outside the gene matches. The CDR3 loop reads CASSPLGGSSYNEQFF. CDR3 coding DNA: TGTGCCAGCAGCCCCCTCGGGGGGAGCTCCTACAATGAGCAGTTCTTC.

The V gene is TRBV19, the J gene TRBJ1-1; D is uncertain. Germline values: CDR1 LNHDA, CDR2 SQIVND (reference sequence). This CDR3 has 14 residues. V was clipped by 1 base and J by 3 bases, with 9 bases between them. The CDR3 DNA is TGTGCCAGTAGTATAGCCGGAGGTTACACTGAAGCTTTCTTT. Residues: CASSIAGGYTEAFF.

The chain's CDR3 is CASRQYGGSYNEQFF. The CDR3 DNA follows: TGTGCCAGCAGACAGTACGGGGGGTCCTACAATGAGCAGTTCTTC. V and J are TRBV3-1 (or the pseudogene TRBV3-2) and TRBJ2-1, with TRBD2 matching over 7 bases. The junction had 6 bases not matched to a gene; V was cut back by 6 bases and J by 1 base. The CDR3 is made up of 15 amino acids. Germline CDR1 and CDR2: LGHDT and YNNKEL (reference sequence).

The chain uses TRBV2 and TRBJ2-3; D possibly corresponds to TRBD1 (6 bases). V was cut by 7 bases and J by 6 bases, with 14 bases left in between. This CDR3 contains 13 residues. Germline V CDR1 and CDR2: SNHLY, FYNNEI. CDR3 coding DNA: TGTGCCAGCATTTCCAGGGGAAGGGATACGCAGTATTTT. It specifies CASISRGRDTQYF. The full variable domain, completed using reference TRBV2 and TRBJ2-3, is EPEVTQTPSHQVTQMGQEVILRCVPISNHLYFYWYRQILGQKVEFLVSFYNNEISEKSEIFDDQFSVERPDGSNFTLKIRSTKLEDSAMYFCASISRGRDTQYFGPGTRLTVL.

The V and J genes are TRBV28 and TRBJ2-2; maybe TRBD2 (5 bases). V was pared by 7 bases and J by 2 bases, with 17 bases between. The CDR3 has 16 amino acids. Germline lookup yields CDR1 MDHEN and CDR2 SYDVKM. CDR3 in amino acids: CASTPSGGANTGELFF. CDR3 nucleotide sequence: TGTGCCAGCACCCCTTCAGGAGGAGCCAACACCGGGGAGCTGTTTTTT. Using reference TRBV28 and TRBJ2-2 for the parts outside the CDR3, the full variable domain is DVKVTQSSRYLVKRTGEKVFLECVQDMDHENMFWYRQDPGLGLRLIYFSYDVKMKEKGDIPEGYSVSREKKERFSLILESASTNQTSMYLCASTPSGGANTGELFFGEGSRLTVL.

This clone was seen once. The rearrangement uses TRBV28 and TRBJ1-5, with D possibly being TRBD1 (5 bases). The CDR3 is 13 residues long. Trimming stripped 7 bases from V and 2 bases from J, with 9 bases between. The germline CDR1 and CDR2 sequences are MDHEN and SYDVKM. The CDR3 spells CASISGGNQPQHF. The CDR3 DNA is TGTGCCAGCATTTCGGGGGGCAATCAGCCCCAGCATTTT.

This sequence joins TRBV30 and TRBJ2-5; D possibly corresponds to TRBD2 (6 bases). The CDR3 runs 12 residues. The germline gives CDR1 GTSNPN, CDR2 SVGIG (reference sequence). The V end was cut by 3 bases, the J end by 6 bases, with 11 bases between. The CDR3 DNA is TGTGCCTGGAGAATACTAGCCCAGACCCAGTACTTC. Its translation is CAWRILAQTQYF.